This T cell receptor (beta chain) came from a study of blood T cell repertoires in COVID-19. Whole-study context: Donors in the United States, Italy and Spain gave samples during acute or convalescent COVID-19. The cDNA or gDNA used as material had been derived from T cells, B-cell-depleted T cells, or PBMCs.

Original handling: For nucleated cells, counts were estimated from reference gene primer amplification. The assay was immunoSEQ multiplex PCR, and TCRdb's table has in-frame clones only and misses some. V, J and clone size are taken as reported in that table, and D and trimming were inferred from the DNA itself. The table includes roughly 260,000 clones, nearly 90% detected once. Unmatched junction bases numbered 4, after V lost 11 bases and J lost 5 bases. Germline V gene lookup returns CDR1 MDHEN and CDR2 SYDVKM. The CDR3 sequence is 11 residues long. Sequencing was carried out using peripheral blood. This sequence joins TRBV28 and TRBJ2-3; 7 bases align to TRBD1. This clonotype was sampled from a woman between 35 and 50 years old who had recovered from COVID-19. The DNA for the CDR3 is TGTGCCTCCGGACAGGAAGATACGCAGTATTTT. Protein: CASGQEDTQYF.